This TCR beta chain was captured by sequencing in a study of cytomegalovirus exposure and HLA in healthy donors. About the research overall: A later analysis reported the 100 to 150 validation repertoires used the same platform as the approximately 700 first-cohort repertoires. General study findings and limits: The majority of TCR sequences were rare, yet some public TCRs appeared in many donors. Altogether, 160 or so TCR beta chains were recorded as cytomegalovirus-associated.

Assay: immunoSEQ multiplex PCR; the TCRdb copy retains only in-frame clones and omits some. Among tens of thousands of clones listed, 80% to 90% were seen once. In regard to this clone: Its cognate antigen is unknown.

Per the germline V gene, CDR1 is LNHDA and CDR2 is SQIVND (reference sequence). This CDR3 has 13 residues. V dropped 3 bases and J dropped 3 bases, with 8 bases sitting between them. This TCR was sampled from a young woman in good health and CMV-seronegative. The sample consisted of PBMCs. The chain uses TRBV19 and TRBJ1-1; D not certain. The CDR3 DNA sequence: TGTGCCAGTAGTATTGAGGGATACACTGAAGCTTTCTTT. Amino acid sequence: CASSIEGYTEAFF.